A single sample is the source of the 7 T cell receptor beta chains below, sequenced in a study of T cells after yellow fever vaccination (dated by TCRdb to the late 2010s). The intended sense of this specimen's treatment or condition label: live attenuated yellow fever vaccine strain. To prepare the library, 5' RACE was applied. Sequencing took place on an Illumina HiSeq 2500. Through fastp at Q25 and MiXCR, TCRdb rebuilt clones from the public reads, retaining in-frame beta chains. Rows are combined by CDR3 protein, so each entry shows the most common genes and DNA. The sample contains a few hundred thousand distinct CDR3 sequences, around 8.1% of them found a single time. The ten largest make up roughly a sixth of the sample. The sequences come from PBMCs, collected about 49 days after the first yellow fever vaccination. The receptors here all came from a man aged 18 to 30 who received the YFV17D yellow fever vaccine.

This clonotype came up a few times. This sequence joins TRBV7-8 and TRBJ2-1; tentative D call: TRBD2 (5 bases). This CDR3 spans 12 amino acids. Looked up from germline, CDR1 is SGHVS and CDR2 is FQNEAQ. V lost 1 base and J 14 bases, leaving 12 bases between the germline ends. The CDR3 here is CASSLDSGKEFF. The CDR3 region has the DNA TGTGCCAGCAGCTTAGATTCGGGGAAGGAGTTCTTC.

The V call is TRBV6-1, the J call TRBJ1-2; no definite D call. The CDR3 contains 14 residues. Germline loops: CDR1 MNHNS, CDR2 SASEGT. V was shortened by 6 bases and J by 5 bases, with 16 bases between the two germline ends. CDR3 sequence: CASSLGQWIYGYTF. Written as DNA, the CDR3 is TGTGCCAGCAGCCTCGGCCAGTGGATATATGGCTACACCTTC.

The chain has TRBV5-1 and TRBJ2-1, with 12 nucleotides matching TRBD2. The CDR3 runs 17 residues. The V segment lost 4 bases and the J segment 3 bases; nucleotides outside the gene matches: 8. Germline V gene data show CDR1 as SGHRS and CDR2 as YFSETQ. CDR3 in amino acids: CASSPMTSGGLYNEQFF. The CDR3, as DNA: TGCGCCAGCAGCCCCATGACTAGCGGGGGACTCTACAATGAGCAGTTCTTC.

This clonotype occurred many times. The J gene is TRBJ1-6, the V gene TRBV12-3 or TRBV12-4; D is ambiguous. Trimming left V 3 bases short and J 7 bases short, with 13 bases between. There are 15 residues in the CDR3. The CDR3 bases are TGTGCCAGCAGTTTTCGGGCAGCGGGAAATTCACCCCTCCACTTT. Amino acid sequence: CASSFRAAGNSPLHF.

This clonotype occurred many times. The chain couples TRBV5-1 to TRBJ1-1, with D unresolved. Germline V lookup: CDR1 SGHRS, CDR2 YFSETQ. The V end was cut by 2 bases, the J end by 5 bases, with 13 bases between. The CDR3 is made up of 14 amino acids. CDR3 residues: CASSFGPSETEAFF. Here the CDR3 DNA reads TGCGCCAGCAGCTTCGGGCCCTCGGAAACTGAAGCTTTCTTT.

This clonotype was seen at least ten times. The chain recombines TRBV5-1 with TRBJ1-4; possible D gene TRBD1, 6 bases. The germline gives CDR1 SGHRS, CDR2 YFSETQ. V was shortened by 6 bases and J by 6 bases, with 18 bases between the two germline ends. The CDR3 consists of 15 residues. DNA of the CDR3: TGCGCCAGCACAGAATTCGCAGGGGTGGATGAAAAACTGTTTTTT. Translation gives CASTEFAGVDEKLFF.

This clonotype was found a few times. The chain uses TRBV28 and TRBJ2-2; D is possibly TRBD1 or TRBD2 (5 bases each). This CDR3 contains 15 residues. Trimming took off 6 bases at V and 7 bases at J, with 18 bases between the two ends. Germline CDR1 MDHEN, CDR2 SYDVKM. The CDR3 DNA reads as TGTGCCAGCAGCTTCCCCGGGGCGAGGATCGGGGAGCTGTTTTTT. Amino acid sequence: CASSFPGARIGELFF.